The entry that follows covers one TCR beta chain sequence. This CDR3 is also generated by other DNA sequences in the sample. CDR3 length: 15 amino acids. Trimming took off 1 base at V and 0 bases at J, with 10 bases between the two ends. Germline CDR1 reads MDHEN; CDR2 reads SYDVKM. This sample is part of a study of OX40 agonist ivuxolimab in advanced cancers. Across the study: Averaging about 60 years in age, with a range of roughly 23 to 85, the cohort was 82.7% male.

Sequencing used immunoSEQ multiplex PCR; TCRdb keeps in-frame clones, though not all of them. The sample lists approximately 7,200 clones; nearly 75% were seen once. The V call is TRBV28, the J call TRBJ2-7; D unresolved. This TCR was recovered from an adult with an advanced solid tumor such as melanoma, head and neck, liver or kidney cancer. The specimen was CD4+ or CD8+ T cells sorted from blood, collected in a trial of the OX40 agonist ivuxolimab. The CDR3 loop reads CASSLYQESSYEQYF. The CDR3 DNA sequence: TGTGCCAGCAGTTTATATCAGGAGAGCTCCTACGAGCAGTACTTC.